The 30 T cell receptor beta chains in this list originate from one sample, sequenced in a study of sequential checkpoint blockade in melanoma. Noted treatment: randomized to nivolumab then ipilimumab (arm A) or the reverse (arm B). Data came from immunoSEQ multiplex PCR; TCRdb stores just in-frame clones and leaves some out. The table lists under 9,500 clones, about three fifths of them singletons, with more than 35% in the top ten. The sequencing here drew on CD8+ T cells sorted from blood (inferred from file names), taken from a patient given nivolumab and ipilimumab in sequence. The source is a human donor with melanoma.

The chain is built from TRBV11-2 and TRBJ2-1; 11 bases are shared with TRBD2. J was trimmed by 8 bases and V by 5 bases; bases with no gene match: 8. The germline gives CDR1 SGHAT, CDR2 FQNNGV. The CDR3 is 15 amino acids. CDR3 region: CASSQGTSGRDEQFF. The CDR3 DNA follows: TGTGCCAGCAGCCAGGGGACTAGCGGTCGGGATGAGCAGTTCTTC.

This clone was counted only a few times. This chain uses TRBV19 with TRBJ1-5, with D possibly matching TRBD1 (6 bases). This CDR3 has 15 residues. Germline V gives CDR1 LNHDA, CDR2 SQIVND (reference sequence). V lost 5 bases to trimming and J lost 3 bases, with 14 bases between them. CDR3 bases: TGTGCCAGTAGTTCCGGGACATCCCTCAATCAGCCCCAGCATTTT. Protein sequence: CASSSGTSLNQPQHF.

CDR3 sequence reads: CASSVAPREGTYEQYF. DNA of the CDR3: TGTGCCAGCAGCGTAGCGCCGCGGGAGGGTACCTACGAGCAGTACTTC. The V gene is TRBV9, the J gene TRBJ2-7; 9 bases match TRBD2. The CDR3 length is 16 residues. J lost 2 bases, V lost 0 bases, and 6 bases had no gene match. The germline V gene has CDR1 SGDLS and CDR2 YYNGEE.

This clone was seen a handful of times. This chain links TRBV15 with TRBJ2-1, with 11 bases aligning to TRBD2. Germline V gene lookup returns CDR1 LNHNV and CDR2 YYDKDF (reference sequence). V was pared by 11 bases and J by 3 bases, with 6 bases of the junction left unmatched. CDR3 size: 14 residues. DNA for the CDR3: TGTGCCTCAAGACTAGCGGGAAGCTACAATGAGCAGTTCTTC. Its translation: CASRLAGSYNEQFF.

In this sample, this clone turned up a few times. V and J are TRBV5-4 and TRBJ1-2; 9 bases are a match to TRBD1. Per the germline V gene, CDR1 is SGHNT and CDR2 is YYREEE (reference sequence). This CDR3 comprises 15 residues. J lost 3 bases, V lost 2 bases, and 5 bases had no gene match. The CDR3 region is CASSFLDRGDYGYTF. CDR3 sequence (DNA): TGTGCCAGCAGCTTTTTGGACAGGGGCGACTATGGCTACACCTTC.

The rearrangement links TRBV4-2 to TRBJ2-2, with 8 bases identical to TRBD2. The germline CDR1 and CDR2 sequences are LGHNA and YNFKEQ. This CDR3 is built from 16 residues. The J segment lost 3 bases and the V segment lost 4 bases, leaving 7 bases of the junction unmatched. The CDR3 bases are TGTGCCAGCAGCCCTCGGGAGGGCGGCCACACCGGGGAGCTGTTTTTT. Protein product: CASSPREGGHTGELFF.

This clone turned up a few times. V is TRBV14 and J is TRBJ1-1; D is unclear. The germline V gene encodes CDR1 SGHDN and CDR2 FVKESK. The CDR3 is made up of 16 amino acids. V was pared by 4 bases and J by 3 bases, with 18 bases between. The CDR3 DNA reads TGTGCCAGCAGCCGCCCGGCGGATGGTACGGACACTGAAGCTTTCTTT. Its protein product is CASSRPADGTDTEAFF.

The chain recombines TRBV29-1 with TRBJ2-7; D possibly corresponds to TRBD1 (6 bases). The CDR3 spans 14 residues. Trimming left V 2 bases short and J 6 bases short, with 17 bases between. CDR1 and CDR2 from the germline V gene are SQVTM and ANQGSEA. The CDR3 region has the DNA TGCAGCGTTGAAACCGACGCTGTAGGGGGCGAGCAGTACTTC. Protein sequence: CSVETDAVGGEQYF.

This clone has a single count. The chain recombines TRBV9 with TRBJ1-1; 11 bases align to TRBD1. Germline assignment: CDR1 SGDLS and CDR2 YYNGEE. CDR3 length: 15 amino acids. J was trimmed by 4 bases and V by 3 bases; bases with no gene match: 5. The CDR3 region is CASSAGTGGSTEAFF. Here the CDR3 DNA reads TGTGCCAGCAGCGCCGGGACAGGGGGGAGCACTGAAGCTTTCTTT. The full variable domain, completed using reference TRBV9 and TRBJ1-1, is DSGVTQTPKHLITATGQRVTLRCSPRSGDLSVYWYQQSLDQGLQFLIQYYNGEERAKGNILERFSAQQFPDLHSELNLSSLELGDSALYFCASSAGTGGSTEAFFGQGTRLTVV.

Points on this clone: The same CDR3 also results from other DNA sequences found in this sample. The chain uses TRBV5-1 and TRBJ2-1; D remains ambiguous. Germline CDR1 reads SGHRS; CDR2 reads YFSETQ. The ends were cut back, 0 bases at V and 7 bases at J, with 5 bases in the middle. The CDR3 extends over 12 amino acids. DNA for the CDR3: TGCGCCAGCAGCTTGGTCCGGAATGAGCAGTTCTTC. Its translation is CASSLVRNEQFF.

The chain has TRBV29-1 and TRBJ1-1; D is perhaps TRBD1 (6 bases). V was cut by 4 bases and J by 0 bases, with 12 bases left in between. The germline gives CDR1 SQVTM, CDR2 ANQGSEA. The CDR3 covers 14 residues. The CDR3 DNA reads TGCAGCGTTGGGACAGCAAAAATGAACACTGAAGCTTTCTTT. Protein sequence: CSVGTAKMNTEAFF.

This chain connects TRBV4-2 to TRBJ1-2; D might be TRBD1 (6 bases). Germline V CDR1 and CDR2: LGHNA, YNFKEQ. The CDR3 is made up of 16 amino acids. V was trimmed by 2 bases and J by 6 bases, leaving 19 bases between them. The CDR3 region has the DNA TGTGCCAGCAGCCAAAAAGTAAATCAGGGGATCAATGGCTACACCTTC. It translates to CASSQKVNQGINGYTF.

V is TRBV19 and J is TRBJ2-1; the D is unclear. Trimming pared 3 bases from V and 6 bases from J, leaving 12 bases between. The CDR3 contains 14 residues. Germline values: CDR1 LNHDA, CDR2 SQIVND (reference sequence). The CDR3 here is CASSMKRMPNEQFF. CDR3 bases: TGTGCCAGTAGTATGAAGAGGATGCCCAATGAGCAGTTCTTC.

The chain links TRBV7-9 to TRBJ2-2; D might be TRBD1 (6 bases). The germline V gene encodes CDR1 SEHNR and CDR2 FQNEAQ (reference sequence). V was clipped by 5 bases and J by 2 bases, with 12 bases between them. This CDR3 is 15 amino acids long. CDR3 in DNA: TGTGCCAGCAGCCAACAACAGGGAAACACCGGGGAGCTGTTTTTT. Protein product: CASSQQQGNTGELFF.

This clone was counted only a few times. This rearrangement joins TRBV7-2 to TRBJ2-3, with 7 positions matching TRBD2. Losses at the gene ends were 1 base for V and 0 bases for J; bases not matched to a gene: 4. This CDR3 spans 16 amino acids. The germline V gene encodes CDR1 SGHTA and CDR2 FQGNSA. The CDR3, as DNA: TGTGCCAGCAGCTTAGTCGCTAGCGGCAGCACAGATACGCAGTATTTT. Amino acid sequence: CASSLVASGSTDTQYF.

The chain is built from TRBV5-5 and TRBJ2-5, with a weak D call TRBD1 (6 bases). The CDR3 extends over 13 amino acids. The V end lost 4 bases, the J end lost 9 bases, and 16 bases lay between the germline ends. Germline loops: CDR1 SGHKS, CDR2 YYEKEE (reference sequence). In DNA form, the CDR3 reads TGTGCCAGCAGCCCTCGACAGGTCGGGGCCCAGTACTTC. It codes for CASSPRQVGAQYF.

The CDR3 sequence is CASSMWTGNTEAFF. For the CDR3, the DNA is TGTGCCAGCAGTATGTGGACAGGAAACACTGAAGCTTTCTTT. V and J are TRBV27 and TRBJ1-1, with TRBD1 matching over 7 bases. Trimming cost V 5 bases and J 2 bases; bases outside gene matches: 5. The CDR3 length is 14 residues. Germline CDR1 reads MNHEY; CDR2 reads SMNVEV (reference sequence).

The chain uses TRBV7-9 and TRBJ1-1; 8 bases match TRBD1. The V gene end was trimmed by 1 base and the J gene end by 8 bases; junction bases not matched to a gene: 0. Germline CDR1 SEHNR, CDR2 FQNEAQ (reference sequence). The CDR3 extends over 12 amino acids. The CDR3 nucleotides are TGTGCCAGCAGCTTAGGGACAGGGGAAGCTTTCTTT. It encodes CASSLGTGEAFF.

This clone came up a few times. The rearrangement links TRBV19 to TRBJ1-1; D not resolved. There are 14 residues in the CDR3. V dropped 5 bases and J dropped 0 bases, with 10 bases sitting between them. Germline values: CDR1 LNHDA, CDR2 SQIVND (reference sequence). Written as DNA, the CDR3 is TGTGCCAGTAGTTCGTCTGTTCTGAACACTGAAGCTTTCTTT. It specifies CASSSSVLNTEAFF. Combining the CDR3 with reference TRBV19 and TRBJ1-1 gives the whole variable domain DGGITQSPKYLFRKEGQNVTLSCEQNLNHDAMYWYRQDPGQGLRLIYYSQIVNDFQKGDIAEGYSVSREKKESFPLTVTSAQKNPTAFYLCASSSSVLNTEAFFGQGTRLTVV.

On this clone: Mismatch with germline at one junction end may stem from a read error. V is TRBV7-2 and J is TRBJ2-7, with 7 nucleotides matching TRBD1. CDR3 size: 14 residues. CDR1 SGHTA and CDR2 FQGNSA come from the germline V gene. The CDR3 sequence: CASSQETGIYEQYF. The DNA for the CDR3 is TGCGCCAGCAGCCAAGAGACAGGGATCTACGAGCAGTACTTC.

J is TRBJ1-3 and V is TRBV27, with 8 bases matching TRBD1. The J segment lost 4 bases and the V segment lost 3 bases, leaving 11 bases of the junction unmatched. Germline lookup yields CDR1 MNHEY and CDR2 SMNVEV (reference sequence). This CDR3 is 17 amino acids long. The CDR3 loop reads CASSFWPTGEGGNTIYF. DNA of the CDR3: TGTGCCAGCAGTTTCTGGCCGACAGGGGAAGGCGGAAACACCATATATTTT.

This clone counts as medium-sized. The CDR3 bases are TGTGCCAGCAGTTTATTGGCGGGGGGAATAAACACCGGGGAGCTGTTTTTT. Encoded protein: CASSLLAGGINTGELFF. The chain uses TRBV27 and TRBJ2-2, with 8 bases fitting TRBD2. Trimming took 1 base from V and 2 from J; bases not matched to a gene: 6. Germline V gene lookup returns CDR1 MNHEY and CDR2 SMNVEV (reference sequence). CDR3 length: 17 amino acids.

The J gene is TRBJ1-4, the V gene TRBV5-5, with TRBD1 matching 9 bases. V shed 4 bases and J 7 bases; nucleotides not matched to a gene: 8. This CDR3 region has 15 residues. Germline V gives CDR1 SGHKS, CDR2 YYEKEE (reference sequence). CDR3 amino acids: CASSHGQGISEKLFF. CDR3 DNA: TGTGCCAGCAGCCATGGACAGGGGATCAGTGAAAAACTGTTTTTT. Full variable domain (remainder filled in from reference TRBV5-5 and TRBJ1-4): DAGVTQSPTHLIKTRGQQVTLRCSPISGHKSVSWYQQVLGQGPQFIFQYYEKEERGRGNFPDRFSARQFPNYSSELNVNALLLGDSALYLCASSHGQGISEKLFFGSGTQLSVL.

The chain employs TRBV2 and TRBJ1-3; D gene unclear. The CDR3 runs 12 residues. Germline CDR1 and CDR2: SNHLY and FYNNEI. Deletions cut 5 bases from V and 7 bases from J, with 9 bases between. CDR3 in DNA: TGTGCCAGCAGTCCGTTTTCCAACACCATATATTTT. Its translation: CASSPFSNTIYF.

The chain joins TRBV7-9 to TRBJ2-7, with D unresolved. The germline CDR1 and CDR2 sequences are SEHNR and FQNEAQ (reference sequence). The CDR3 has 11 amino acids. V lost 5 bases and J lost 4, with 6 bases in between. CDR3 DNA: TGTGCCAGCAGCCTCCTGTACGAGCAGTACTTC. Its translation is CASSLLYEQYF.

This clone was counted between two and nine times. The rearrangement uses TRBV27 and TRBJ2-1, with TRBD2 identical over 11 bases. After removal of 7 bases from V and 6 bases from J, the junction contained 11 bases not matched to a gene. CDR3 length: 16 amino acids. Germline CDR1 reads MNHEY; CDR2 reads SMNVEV (reference sequence). The CDR3 DNA is TGTGCCAGCACTGAGCTAGCGGGGGGTCTTCTCAATGAGCAGTTCTTC. Its protein is CASTELAGGLLNEQFF.

The table lists this clone with a few counts. The chain carries TRBV6-4 and TRBJ2-7; no firm D call. This CDR3 comprises 13 residues. Germline V gene sequence: CDR1 MRHNA, CDR2 SNTAGT. Between the trimmed V and J ends, which lost 5 bases and 5 bases, there was a span of 13 bases. CDR3 sequence: CASSLSRRNEQYF. The CDR3 DNA follows: TGTGCCAGCAGTTTATCGCGGCGGAACGAGCAGTACTTC.

The V call is TRBV27, the J call TRBJ2-7, with a tentative D call TRBD2 (5 bases). The V gene lost 0 bases and the J gene lost 6 bases, with 12 bases spanning the gap. This CDR3 spans 14 amino acids. Germline V gives CDR1 MNHEY, CDR2 SMNVEV (reference sequence). Here the CDR3 reads CASSLSIRGLEQYF. The CDR3 DNA reads TGTGCCAGCAGTTTATCGATACGAGGGCTCGAGCAGTACTTC.

This chain joins TRBV7-8 and TRBJ1-1; 9 positions agree with TRBD1. This CDR3 spans 18 amino acids. Trimming cost V 5 bases and J 1 base; bases outside gene matches: 14. The V gene's germline CDR1 is SGHVS and CDR2 FQNEAQ. The CDR3 nucleotides read TGTGCCAGCAGCCTATCTATCGACAGGGGGGGAGCGAACACTGAAGCTTTCTTT. Its protein product is CASSLSIDRGGANTEAFF.

This chain joins TRBV9 and TRBJ1-5; D is perhaps TRBD1 (5 bases). The CDR3 sequence is 15 residues long. Germline CDR1 reads SGDLS; CDR2 reads YYNGEE. V was pared by 6 bases and J by 0 bases, with 13 bases between. The CDR3 DNA follows: TGTGCCAGCACCCGTAGTGGGGCTAGCAATCAGCCCCAGCATTTT. As protein: CASTRSGASNQPQHF.